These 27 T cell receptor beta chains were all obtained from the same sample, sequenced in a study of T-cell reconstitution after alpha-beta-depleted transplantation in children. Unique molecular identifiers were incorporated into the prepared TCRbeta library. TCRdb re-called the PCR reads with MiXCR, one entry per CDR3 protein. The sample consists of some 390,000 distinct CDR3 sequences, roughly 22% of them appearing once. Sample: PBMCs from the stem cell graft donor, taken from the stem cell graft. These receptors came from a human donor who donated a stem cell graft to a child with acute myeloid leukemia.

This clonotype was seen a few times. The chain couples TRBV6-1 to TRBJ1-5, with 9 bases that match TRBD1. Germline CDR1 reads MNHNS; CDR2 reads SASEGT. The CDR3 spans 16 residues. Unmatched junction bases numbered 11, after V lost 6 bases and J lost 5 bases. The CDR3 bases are TGTGCCAGCAGCCCGGGACAGGGATTATTCCATCAGCCCCAGCATTTT. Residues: CASSPGQGLFHQPQHF.

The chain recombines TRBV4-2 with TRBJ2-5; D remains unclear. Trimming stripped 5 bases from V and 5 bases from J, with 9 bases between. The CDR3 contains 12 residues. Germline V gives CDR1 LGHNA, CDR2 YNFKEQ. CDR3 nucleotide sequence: TGTGCCAGCAGCGAAAGAGCGGAGACCCAGTACTTC. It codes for CASSERAETQYF.

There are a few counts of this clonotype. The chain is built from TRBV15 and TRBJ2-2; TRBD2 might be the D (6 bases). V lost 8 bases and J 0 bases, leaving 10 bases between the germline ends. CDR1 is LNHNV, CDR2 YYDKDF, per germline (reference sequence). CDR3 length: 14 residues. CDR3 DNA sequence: TGTGCCACCGGGGCGGGAACGAACACCGGGGAGCTGTTTTTT. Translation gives CATGAGTNTGELFF.

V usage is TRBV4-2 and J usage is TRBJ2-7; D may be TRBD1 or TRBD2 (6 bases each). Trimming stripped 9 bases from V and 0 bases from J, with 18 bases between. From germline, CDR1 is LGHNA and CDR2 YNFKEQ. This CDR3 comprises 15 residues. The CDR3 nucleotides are TGTGCCAGGGGCCTCGGGGGCCTCAGCTCCTACGAGCAGTACTTC. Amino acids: CARGLGGLSSYEQYF.

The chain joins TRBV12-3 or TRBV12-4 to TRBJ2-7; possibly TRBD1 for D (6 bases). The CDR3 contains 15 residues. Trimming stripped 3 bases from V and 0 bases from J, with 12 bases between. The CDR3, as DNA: TGTGCCAGCAGTTTTTGGGGGCCACTCTCCTACGAGCAGTACTTC. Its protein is CASSFWGPLSYEQYF.

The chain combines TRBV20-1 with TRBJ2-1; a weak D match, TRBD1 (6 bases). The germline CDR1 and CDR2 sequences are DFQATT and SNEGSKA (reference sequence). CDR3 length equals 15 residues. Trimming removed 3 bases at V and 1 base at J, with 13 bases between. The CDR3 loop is CSASPGHYSYNEQFF. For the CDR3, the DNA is TGCAGTGCTAGCCCGGGACATTATTCCTACAATGAGCAGTTCTTC.

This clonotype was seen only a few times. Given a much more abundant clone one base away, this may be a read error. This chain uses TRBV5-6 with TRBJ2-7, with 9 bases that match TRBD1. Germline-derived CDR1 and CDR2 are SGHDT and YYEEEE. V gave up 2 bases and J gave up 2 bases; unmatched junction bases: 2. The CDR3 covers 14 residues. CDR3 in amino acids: CASSFGTGPYEQYF. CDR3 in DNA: TGTGCCAGCAGCTTCGGGACAGGGCCCTACGAGCAGTACTTC.

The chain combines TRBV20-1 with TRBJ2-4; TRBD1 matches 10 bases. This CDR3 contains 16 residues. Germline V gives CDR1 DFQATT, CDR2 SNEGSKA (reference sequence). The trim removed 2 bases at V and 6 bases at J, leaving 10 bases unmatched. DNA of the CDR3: TGCAGTGCTAGACCCTTCTCGGACAGGGGGGCAAACATTCAGTACTTC. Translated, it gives CSARPFSDRGANIQYF.

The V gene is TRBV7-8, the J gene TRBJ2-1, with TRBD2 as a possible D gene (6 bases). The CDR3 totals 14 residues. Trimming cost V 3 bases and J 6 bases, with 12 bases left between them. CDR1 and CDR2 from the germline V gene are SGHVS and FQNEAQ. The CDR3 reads CASSLPSAVNEQFF. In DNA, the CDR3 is TGTGCCAGCAGCTTGCCTAGCGCCGTCAATGAGCAGTTCTTC.

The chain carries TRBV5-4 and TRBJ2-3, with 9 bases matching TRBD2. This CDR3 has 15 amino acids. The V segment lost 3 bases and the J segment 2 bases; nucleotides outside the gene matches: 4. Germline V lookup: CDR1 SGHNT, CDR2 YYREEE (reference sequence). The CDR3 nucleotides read TGTGCCAGCAGCTCTAGCGGGACCCCCACAGATACGCAGTATTTT. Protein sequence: CASSSSGTPTDTQYF.

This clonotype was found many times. The CDR3, as DNA: TGTGCCAGCTCGTCGGTAACCTACGAGCAGTACTTC. It yields the protein CASSSVTYEQYF. The V call is TRBV6-5, the J call TRBJ2-7; D remains unclear. The V gene lost 8 bases and the J gene lost 2 bases, with 10 bases spanning the gap. Germline V gene data show CDR1 as MNHEY and CDR2 as SVGAGI. The CDR3 is 12 amino acids.

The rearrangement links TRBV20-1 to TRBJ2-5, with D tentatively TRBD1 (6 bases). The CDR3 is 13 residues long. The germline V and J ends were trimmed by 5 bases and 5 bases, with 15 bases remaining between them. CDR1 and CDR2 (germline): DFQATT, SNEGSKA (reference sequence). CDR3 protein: CSAPMGAAETQYF. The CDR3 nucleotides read TGCAGTGCTCCCATGGGGGCAGCGGAGACCCAGTACTTC.

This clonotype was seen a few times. CDR3 residues: CASSPSTSTGQFF. The CDR3, as DNA: TGTGCCAGCAGCCCATCGACTAGTACGGGTCAGTTCTTC. J is TRBJ2-1 and V is TRBV11-2, with a weak D call TRBD2 (6 bases). The length of the CDR3 is 13 residues. Trimming cost V 5 bases and J 13 bases, with 18 bases left between them. The germline V gene has CDR1 SGHAT and CDR2 FQNNGV.

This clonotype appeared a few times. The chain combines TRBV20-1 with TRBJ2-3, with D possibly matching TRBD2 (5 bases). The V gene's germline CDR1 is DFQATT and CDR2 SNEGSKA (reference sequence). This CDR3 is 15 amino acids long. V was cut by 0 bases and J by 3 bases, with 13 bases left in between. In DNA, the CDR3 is TGCAGTGCTAGAGAGGGGAGCGCTGGGACAGATACGCAGTATTTT. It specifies CSAREGSAGTDTQYF.

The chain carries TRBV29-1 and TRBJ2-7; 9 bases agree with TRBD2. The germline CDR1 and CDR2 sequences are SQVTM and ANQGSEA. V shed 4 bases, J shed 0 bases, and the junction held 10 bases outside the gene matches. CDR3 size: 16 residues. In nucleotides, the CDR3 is TGCAGCGTTGCCGGGACTAGCCAACTTGTCTCCTACGAGCAGTACTTC. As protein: CSVAGTSQLVSYEQYF.

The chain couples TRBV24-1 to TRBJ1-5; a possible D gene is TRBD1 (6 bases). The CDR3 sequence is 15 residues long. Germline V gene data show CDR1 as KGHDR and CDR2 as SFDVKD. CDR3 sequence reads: CGASYDRYSNQPQHF. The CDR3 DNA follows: TGTGGCGCCAGTTATGACAGGTATAGCAATCAGCCCCAGCATTTT.

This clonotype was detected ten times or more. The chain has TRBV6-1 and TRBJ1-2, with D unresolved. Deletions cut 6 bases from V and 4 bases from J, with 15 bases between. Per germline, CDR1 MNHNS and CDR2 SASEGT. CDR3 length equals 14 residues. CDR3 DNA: TGTGCCAGCAGAGACTATCAGGCTCCCTATGGCTACACCTTC. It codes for CASRDYQAPYGYTF.

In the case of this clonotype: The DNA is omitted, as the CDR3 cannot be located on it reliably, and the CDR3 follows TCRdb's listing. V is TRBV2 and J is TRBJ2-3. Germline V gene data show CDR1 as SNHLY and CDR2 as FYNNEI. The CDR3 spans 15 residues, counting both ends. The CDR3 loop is CASILESVTDDTQYF.

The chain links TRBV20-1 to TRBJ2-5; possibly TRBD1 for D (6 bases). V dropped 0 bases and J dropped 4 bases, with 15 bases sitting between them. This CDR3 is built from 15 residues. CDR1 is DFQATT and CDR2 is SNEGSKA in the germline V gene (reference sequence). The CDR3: CSARDLWGLGETQYF. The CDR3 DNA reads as TGCAGTGCTAGAGATCTTTGGGGGCTGGGAGAGACCCAGTACTTC.

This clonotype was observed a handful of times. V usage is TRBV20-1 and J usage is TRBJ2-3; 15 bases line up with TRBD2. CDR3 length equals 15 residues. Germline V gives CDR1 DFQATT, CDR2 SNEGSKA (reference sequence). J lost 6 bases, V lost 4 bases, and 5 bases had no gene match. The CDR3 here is CSANLGLAGGDTQYF. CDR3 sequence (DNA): TGCAGTGCTAACCTCGGACTAGCGGGAGGGGATACGCAGTATTTT.

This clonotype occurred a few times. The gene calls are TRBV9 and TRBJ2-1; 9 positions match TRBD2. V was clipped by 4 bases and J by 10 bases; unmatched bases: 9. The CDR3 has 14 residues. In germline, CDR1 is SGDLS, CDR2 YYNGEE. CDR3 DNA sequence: TGTGCCAGCAGCCCCCCCGGGACTAGCCGGGAGCAGTTCTTC. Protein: CASSPPGTSREQFF.

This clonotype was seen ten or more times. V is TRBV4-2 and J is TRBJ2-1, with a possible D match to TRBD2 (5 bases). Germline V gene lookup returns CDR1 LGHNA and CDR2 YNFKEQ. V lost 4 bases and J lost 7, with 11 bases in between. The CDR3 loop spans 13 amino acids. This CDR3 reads CASSLGSGNEQFF. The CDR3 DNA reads TGTGCCAGCAGCCTGGGCTCGGGGAATGAGCAGTTCTTC.

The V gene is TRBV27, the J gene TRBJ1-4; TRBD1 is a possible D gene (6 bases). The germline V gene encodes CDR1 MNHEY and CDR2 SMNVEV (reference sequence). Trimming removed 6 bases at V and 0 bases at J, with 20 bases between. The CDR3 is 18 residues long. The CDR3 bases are TGTGCCAGCAGCCCCCAAGGGGGGTATTTCCCAACTAATGAAAAACTGTTTTTT. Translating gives CASSPQGGYFPTNEKLFF.

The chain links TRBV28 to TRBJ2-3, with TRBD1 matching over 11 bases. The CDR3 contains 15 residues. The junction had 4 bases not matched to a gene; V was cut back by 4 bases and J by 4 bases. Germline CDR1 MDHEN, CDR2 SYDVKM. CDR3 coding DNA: TGTGCCAGCAGTTCTAGGACAGGGGGCCCAGATACGCAGTATTTT. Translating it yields CASSSRTGGPDTQYF.

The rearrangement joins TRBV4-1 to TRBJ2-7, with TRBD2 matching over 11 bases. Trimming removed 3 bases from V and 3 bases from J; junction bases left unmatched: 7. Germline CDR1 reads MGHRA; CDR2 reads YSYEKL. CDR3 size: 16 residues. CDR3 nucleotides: TGCGCCAGCAGCCAGACGATAGCGGGAGGGCACTACGAGCAGTACTTC. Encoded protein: CASSQTIAGGHYEQYF.

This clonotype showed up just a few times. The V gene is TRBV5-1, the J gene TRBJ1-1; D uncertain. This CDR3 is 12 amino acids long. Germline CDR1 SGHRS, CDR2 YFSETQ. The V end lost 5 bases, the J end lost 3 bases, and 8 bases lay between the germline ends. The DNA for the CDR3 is TGCGCCAGCAGTCGGTCAGACACTGAAGCTTTCTTT. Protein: CASSRSDTEAFF.

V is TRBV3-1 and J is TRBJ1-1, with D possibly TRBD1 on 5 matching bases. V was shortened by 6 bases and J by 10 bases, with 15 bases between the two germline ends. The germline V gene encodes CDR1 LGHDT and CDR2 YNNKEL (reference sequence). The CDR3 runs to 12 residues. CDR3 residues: CASRDMRDGAFF. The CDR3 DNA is TGTGCCAGCAGGGACATGAGGGACGGAGCTTTCTTT.